This TCR beta chain was recorded in a study of T cells after yellow fever vaccination. A process of 5'RACE template switching, which added a universal primer site and UMIs, was used to make TCR cDNA. TCRdb re-called the 5' RACE reads with MiXCR, one entry per CDR3 protein. The data contain around 600,000 distinct CDR3 sequences, more than 9% of them singletons. The table lists this clonotype with a few counts. V dropped 4 bases and J dropped 1 base, with 17 bases sitting between them. CDR3 length: 17 residues. Per germline, CDR1 SGHRS and CDR2 YFSETQ. V usage is TRBV5-1 and J usage is TRBJ2-2; tentatively, D is TRBD1 or TRBD2 (5 bases each). This TCR was recovered from a man aged 25-45 years who received the YFV17D yellow fever vaccine. Source: PBMCs, taken on the day of the yellow fever booster vaccination. The CDR3 sequence: CASSIPSGPLNTGELFF. CDR3 nucleotide sequence: TGCGCCAGCAGCATCCCCTCGGGACCCCTGAACACCGGGGAGCTGTTTTTT.